This T cell receptor beta chain stems from a study of chemoradiotherapy in HPV16-positive cancers (dated by TCRdb to between 2021 and 2022). With regard to the full study: Candidate HPV-specific T-cell clones and common TCR motifs were defined by functional T-cell assays performed on cells from a couple of HPV16-positive patients. The study asked whether T-cell immunity to the HPV oncoproteins E6 and E7 changes during chemoradiotherapy and whether this immunity affects survival. The candidate HPV-specific TCRs and motifs were then tracked in TCR repertoires from around 86 patients with HPV-related cancers.

Repertoires were sampled multiple times during chemoradiotherapy, which allowed clonal expansion in the tumor microenvironment to be followed. Beyond this particular receptor, the publication reports: In HPV16-positive patients, expansion of HPV-responsive T cells during chemoradiotherapy was associated with improved recurrence-free survival. Expansion of candidate HPV-specific clones and E7-related TCR motifs was observed in the tumor microenvironment during treatment, whereas no such expansion was observed for non-HPV-specific T cells. The functional definition of HPV-specific T cells came from only a couple of HPV16-positive patients, and the survival association was reported for HPV16-positive patients.

To prepare the library, the immunoSEQ multiplex PCR assay was applied. Held by TCRdb, this immuneACCESS table contains in-frame sequences only and omits some clones. Under half of the omission traces to an unresolved V gene where checked; the cause of the rest is unknown. The sample yields about 2,800 clones; approximately 72% were counted once. 8% to 9.5% of the sample comes from the top ten. Comment on this clone: It lacks a known antigen. There are no base qualities to consult, and no much larger clone falls within one base.

The sample here was tumor tissue, taken from a patient who underwent chemoradiotherapy. This TCR was sampled from a human donor with HPV-associated anogenital cancer.

The sequence in DNA is TGTGCCAGCAGTTTCCAAGCGCGGTACGAGCAGTACTTC. The encoded protein is CASSFQARYEQYF. Recombination connected TRBV6-6 to TRBJ2-7; the D gene is unclear. In the germline V gene (reference sequence), CDR1 corresponds to MNHNY and CDR2 to SVGAGI. The CDR3 measures 13 amino acids from cysteine to phenylalanine. The entry retains the CDR3 DNA only, 39 bases that are in frame from base 1. V is shortened by 4 bases, J by 4 bases, and the region joining them spans 11 bases.